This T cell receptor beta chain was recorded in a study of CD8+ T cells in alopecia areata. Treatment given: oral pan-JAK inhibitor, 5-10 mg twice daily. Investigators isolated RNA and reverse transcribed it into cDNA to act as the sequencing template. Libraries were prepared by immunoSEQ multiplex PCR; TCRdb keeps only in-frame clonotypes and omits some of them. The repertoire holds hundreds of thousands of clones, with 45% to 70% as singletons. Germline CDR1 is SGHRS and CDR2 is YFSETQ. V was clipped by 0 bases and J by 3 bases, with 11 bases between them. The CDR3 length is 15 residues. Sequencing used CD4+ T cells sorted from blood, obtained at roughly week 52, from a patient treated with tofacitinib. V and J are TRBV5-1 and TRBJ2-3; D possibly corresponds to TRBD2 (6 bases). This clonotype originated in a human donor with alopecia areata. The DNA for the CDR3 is TGCGCCAGCAGCTTGGGAGCGGGTGGGACAGATACGCAGTATTTT. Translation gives CASSLGAGGTDTQYF.